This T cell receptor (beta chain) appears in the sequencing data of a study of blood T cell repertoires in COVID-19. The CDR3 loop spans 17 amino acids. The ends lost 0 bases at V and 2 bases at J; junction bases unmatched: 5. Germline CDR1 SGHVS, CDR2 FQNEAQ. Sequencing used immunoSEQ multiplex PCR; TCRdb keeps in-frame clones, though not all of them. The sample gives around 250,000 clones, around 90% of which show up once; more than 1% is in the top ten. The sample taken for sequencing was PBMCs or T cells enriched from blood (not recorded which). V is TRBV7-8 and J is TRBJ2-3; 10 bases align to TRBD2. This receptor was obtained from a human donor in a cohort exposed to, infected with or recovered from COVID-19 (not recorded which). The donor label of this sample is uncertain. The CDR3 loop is CASSLAPSGGSTDTQYF. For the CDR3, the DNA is TGTGCCAGCAGCTTAGCACCTAGCGGGGGATCCACAGATACGCAGTATTTT.